Listed here are 19 T cell receptor beta chains from one sample, sequenced in a study of blood T cell repertoires in COVID-19. Repertoires were generated with immunoSEQ multiplex PCR, while TCRdb's copy carries only in-frame clones and drops some. This sample has around 130,000 clones, with roughly 90% found just once. The sequenced material came from peripheral blood. All receptors derive from a human donor with COVID-19, enrolled during active disease. The donor label of this sample is uncertain.

DNA for the CDR3: TGTGCCTGGAGTCCCTCAGGGGATGACGCCTATGGCTACACCTTC. Translated, it gives CAWSPSGDDAYGYTF. V usage is TRBV30 and J usage is TRBJ1-2; perhaps TRBD1 as D (6 bases). Germline CDR1 is GTSNPN and CDR2 is SVGIG (reference sequence). CDR3 size: 15 residues. The ends were cut back, 2 bases at V and 4 bases at J, with 17 bases in the middle.

This clone has only one observation. V and J are TRBV7-2 and TRBJ2-7; D not certain. Trimming left V 2 bases short and J 1 base short, with 6 bases between. The germline gives CDR1 SGHTA, CDR2 FQGNSA. This CDR3 has 13 amino acids. The CDR3 spells CASSLSRSYEQYF. The CDR3 DNA reads as TGTGCCAGCAGCTTATCCAGGTCCTACGAGCAGTACTTC.

The chain links TRBV15 to TRBJ1-1, with D possibly matching TRBD1 (6 bases). Deletions cut 4 bases from V and 8 bases from J, with 14 bases between. Per germline, CDR1 LNHNV and CDR2 YYDKDF (reference sequence). This CDR3 contains 13 residues. The CDR3, as DNA: TGTGCCACCAGCAAGGGGACAACAAAAGAAGCTTTCTTT. It translates to CATSKGTTKEAFF.

The CDR3 region has the DNA TGTGCCAGTGGTCACTCGAACACCGGGGAGCTGTTTTTT. Translation: CASGHSNTGELFF. The chain couples TRBV19 to TRBJ2-2; D remains unclear. This CDR3 spans 13 amino acids. Germline V lookup: CDR1 LNHDA, CDR2 SQIVND (reference sequence). V was clipped by 8 bases and J by 0 bases, with 7 bases between them. The full variable domain, completed using reference TRBV19 and TRBJ2-2, is DGGITQSPKYLFRKEGQNVTLSCEQNLNHDAMYWYRQDPGQGLRLIYYSQIVNDFQKGDIAEGYSVSREKKESFPLTVTSAQKNPTAFYLCASGHSNTGELFFGEGSRLTVL.

V and J are TRBV7-3 and TRBJ2-5; 7 positions match TRBD2. The CDR3 loop spans 13 amino acids. Germline CDR1 and CDR2: SGHTA and FQGTGA. V was pared by 4 bases and J by 3 bases, with 2 bases of the junction left unmatched. In DNA form, the CDR3 reads TGTGCCAGCAGCTCCCTAGCGGAAGAGACCCAGTACTTC. The encoded protein is CASSSLAEETQYF.

The chain joins TRBV7-9 to TRBJ1-2; a possible D gene is TRBD1 (6 bases). Germline values: CDR1 SEHNR, CDR2 FQNEAQ (reference sequence). The CDR3 has 14 residues. The V gene lost 4 bases and the J gene lost 5 bases, with 14 bases spanning the gap. CDR3 coding DNA: TGTGCCAGCAGCTCTCGGGGAGGGGGTTATGGCTACACCTTC. As protein: CASSSRGGGYGYTF. Full variable domain (outside the CDR3, taken from reference TRBV7-9 and TRBJ1-2): DTGVSQNPRHKITKRGQNVTFRCDPISEHNRLYWYRQTLGQGPEFLTYFQNEAQLEKSRLLSDRFSAERPKGSFSTLEIQRTEQGDSAMYLCASSSRGGGYGYTFGSGTRLTVV.

V usage is TRBV19 and J usage is TRBJ1-1; D is unresolved. This CDR3 contains 14 residues. V lost 10 bases and J lost 0, with 15 bases in between. CDR1 is LNHDA, CDR2 SQIVND, per germline (reference sequence). For the CDR3, the DNA is TGTGCCACACGCCGGGAGGCTCTGAACACTGAAGCTTTCTTT. It encodes CATRREALNTEAFF.

CDR3 DNA: TGTGCCAGCAGCTTAGGCCTAATGGCTGGCTGGGGGGGCACAGATACGCAGTATTTT. Its translation: CASSLGLMAGWGGTDTQYF. The V gene is TRBV13, the J gene TRBJ2-3; perhaps TRBD2 as D (6 bases). This CDR3 has 19 amino acids. V was cut by 0 bases and J by 1 base, with 20 bases left in between. Per germline, CDR1 PRHDT and CDR2 FYEKMQ (reference sequence).

The chain uses TRBV5-5 and TRBJ1-2; 7 positions agree with TRBD1. CDR1 and CDR2 from the germline V gene are SGHKS and YYEKEE (reference sequence). V was clipped by 0 bases and J by 8 bases; unmatched bases: 4. The CDR3 totals 13 residues. CDR3 protein: CASSLVTGDGYTF. The CDR3 DNA reads as TGTGCCAGCAGCTTGGTAACAGGGGACGGCTACACCTTC.

The V gene is TRBV25-1, the J gene TRBJ1-2; TRBD1 agrees at 12 bases. CDR1 and CDR2 from the germline V gene are MGHDK and SYGVNS. J gave up 6 bases and V 0 bases, and 5 bases lay outside the gene matches. CDR3 length: 16 amino acids. The CDR3 protein is CASSEYSGQGADGYTF. CDR3 nucleotides: TGTGCCAGCAGTGAATATTCGGGACAGGGGGCTGATGGCTACACCTTC.

The J gene is TRBJ1-3, the V gene TRBV6-5; D not resolved. This CDR3 comprises 15 residues. Trimming took 8 bases from V and 4 from J, leaving 18 bases between them. Germline-derived CDR1 and CDR2 are MNHEY and SVGAGI. CDR3 sequence (DNA): TGTGCCAGCGCCCAAACGGGGATTAGGGGAAACACCATATATTTT. As protein: CASAQTGIRGNTIYF.

The rearrangement links TRBV3-1 (or the pseudogene TRBV3-2) to TRBJ2-3; TRBD2 aligns across 10 bases. The CDR3 covers 17 residues. Trimming took 0 bases from V and 8 from J; bases not matched to a gene: 11. In germline, CDR1 is LGHDT, CDR2 YNNKEL (reference sequence). CDR3 loop: CASSQDRPAGGQSTQYF. The DNA for the CDR3 is TGTGCCAGCAGCCAAGATAGACCAGCGGGGGGGCAATCTACGCAGTATTTT.

The chain recombines TRBV5-1 with TRBJ1-1; TRBD1 might be the D (5 bases). The CDR3 sequence is 13 residues long. V dropped 0 bases and J dropped 5 bases, with 8 bases sitting between them. Germline CDR1 and CDR2: SGHRS and YFSETQ. The CDR3 nucleotides read TGCGCCAGCAGCTTGGGGGGGAGGACTGAAGCTTTCTTT. This codes for CASSLGGRTEAFF.

CDR3 protein: CASSQLGQGSEQYF. CDR3 coding DNA: TGCGCCAGCAGCCAGCTGGGACAGGGAAGCGAGCAGTACTTC. The V call is TRBV4-1, the J call TRBJ2-7; 9 bases line up with TRBD1. Germline V CDR1 and CDR2: MGHRA, YSYEKL. J lost 6 bases, V lost 3 bases, and 6 bases had no gene match. The CDR3 runs to 14 residues.

This chain joins TRBV29-1 and TRBJ2-2; D gene uncertain. Germline V gene sequence: CDR1 SQVTM, CDR2 ANQGSEA. This CDR3 spans 14 amino acids. Between the trimmed V and J ends, which lost 5 bases and 1 base, there was a span of 11 bases. The CDR3: CSVTAPGNTGELFF. The CDR3 coding sequence is TGCAGCGTTACGGCGCCGGGGAACACCGGGGAGCTGTTTTTT.

The CDR3 protein is CASSLLQGIFNEQFF. CDR3 DNA sequence: TGTGCCAGCAGCTTGCTGCAGGGAATATTCAATGAGCAGTTCTTC. J is TRBJ2-1 and V is TRBV5-4; tentatively, D is TRBD1 (5 bases). V lost 1 base and J 6 bases, leaving 14 bases between the germline ends. There are 15 residues in the CDR3. Germline assignment: CDR1 SGHNT and CDR2 YYREEE (reference sequence).

In its sample, this clone was seen a few times. The chain carries TRBV7-9 and TRBJ2-3; D not certain. The CDR3 has 14 amino acids. Looked up from germline, CDR1 is SEHNR and CDR2 is FQNEAQ (reference sequence). V was trimmed by 1 base and J by 5 bases, leaving 10 bases between them. The chain's CDR3 is CASSLDPPGDTQYF. The DNA of the CDR3 is TGTGCCAGCAGCTTAGATCCACCGGGAGATACGCAGTATTTT.

This clone was counted only a few times. The gene calls are TRBV7-9 and TRBJ2-1; 9 bases map to TRBD2. The CDR3 has 17 residues. With V trimmed by 6 bases and J by 5 bases, 14 bases remained unmatched. Per germline, CDR1 SEHNR and CDR2 FQNEAQ (reference sequence). In DNA, the CDR3 is TGTGCCAGCAGTCCTACCGGCCTAGCGGGGATAAACAATGAGCAGTTCTTC. Translation gives CASSPTGLAGINNEQFF.

The rearrangement links TRBV19 to TRBJ1-2, with a weak D call TRBD1 (5 bases). Germline V lookup: CDR1 LNHDA, CDR2 SQIVND (reference sequence). Trimming shortened V by 5 bases and J by 8 bases, and 15 bases separated the two germline ends. The CDR3 runs to 13 residues. The CDR3 region is CASSPVGASGYTF. The CDR3 nucleotides are TGTGCCAGTAGTCCGGTTGGGGCGAGCGGCTACACCTTC. Combining the CDR3 with reference TRBV19 and TRBJ1-2 gives the whole variable domain DGGITQSPKYLFRKEGQNVTLSCEQNLNHDAMYWYRQDPGQGLRLIYYSQIVNDFQKGDIAEGYSVSREKKESFPLTVTSAQKNPTAFYLCASSPVGASGYTFGSGTRLTVV.